Shown below are 9 T cell receptor beta chains from a single sample sequenced in a study of cytomegalovirus exposure and HLA in healthy donors. Primers included in the PCR were 60 Vbeta and 13 Jbeta primers. Only in-frame clones appear in the TCRdb table, and some are missing; sequencing was by immunoSEQ multiplex PCR. The sample has some 96,000 clones, 60% to 80% seen once. The source material was PBMCs. The receptors were sampled from a woman aged 60-75 years in good health and CMV-seropositive.

The chain carries TRBV7-3 and TRBJ1-2, with unresolved D. This CDR3 comprises 15 residues. The ends were cut back, 2 bases at V and 5 bases at J, with 15 bases in the middle. CDR1 is SGHTA and CDR2 is FQGTGA in the germline V gene. The CDR3 nucleotides read TGTGCCAGCAGCTTATCCGTGACCGACTCGTATGGCTACACCTTC. Translating it yields CASSLSVTDSYGYTF. The entire variable domain, with the rest obtained from reference TRBV7-3 and TRBJ1-2, is as follows: GAGVSQTPSNKVTEKGKYVELRCDPISGHTALYWYRQSLGQGPEFLIYFQGTGAADDSGLPNDRFFAVRPEGSVSTLKIQRTERGDSAVYLCASSLSVTDSYGYTFGSGTRLTVV.

This clone was seen more than once but under ten times. The V and J genes are TRBV9 and TRBJ2-7; D may be TRBD2 (7 bases). This CDR3 contains 15 residues. Germline CDR1 reads SGDLS; CDR2 reads YYNGEE. The ends were cut back, 4 bases at V and 3 bases at J, with 17 bases in the middle. DNA for the CDR3: TGTGCCAGCAGCCCCCAGGGAGGGGGGTTCTACGAGCAGTACTTC. Protein product: CASSPQGGGFYEQYF.

This clone was detected only once. V is TRBV29-1 and J is TRBJ2-3, with D perhaps matching TRBD1 (5 bases). Germline CDR1 and CDR2: SQVTM and ANQGSEA. The CDR3 contains 13 residues. Trimming took 4 bases from V and 2 from J, leaving 10 bases between them. CDR3 DNA sequence: TGCAGCGTTGTAGGGGATTCCACAGATACGCAGTATTTT. This translates into CSVVGDSTDTQYF.

This chain connects TRBV2 to TRBJ2-2; TRBD1 agrees at 9 bases. Losses at the gene ends were 6 bases for V and 2 bases for J; bases not matched to a gene: 1. CDR1 and CDR2 (germline): SNHLY, FYNNEI. The CDR3 is 14 amino acids. The CDR3 loop is CASRGQGNTGELFF. The DNA of the CDR3 is TGTGCCAGCAGGGGACAGGGCAACACCGGGGAGCTGTTTTTT.

The chain is built from TRBV6-5 and TRBJ1-5, with TRBD1 matching over 7 bases. CDR1 MNHEY and CDR2 SVGAGI come from the germline V gene. The J segment lost 4 bases and the V segment lost 7 bases, leaving 4 bases of the junction unmatched. This CDR3 comprises 13 residues. DNA for the CDR3: TGTGCCAGCACCCTGGGACAGAATCAGCCCCAGCATTTT. It translates to CASTLGQNQPQHF.

Written as DNA, the CDR3 is TGTGCCAGCAGTGAACAGGGTACCCACGAGCAGTACTTC. This gives the protein CASSEQGTHEQYF. The chain uses TRBV6-1 and TRBJ2-7, with a weak D call TRBD1 (5 bases). The V gene lost 2 bases and the J gene lost 5 bases, with 10 bases spanning the gap. Germline-derived CDR1 and CDR2 are MNHNS and SASEGT. The CDR3 covers 13 residues.

The V and J genes are TRBV6-6 and TRBJ2-4; 8 nucleotides line up with TRBD1. V trimming: 5 bases; J trimming: 1 base; junction bases outside the gene matches: 4. Germline V CDR1 and CDR2: MNHNY, SVGAGI (reference sequence). The CDR3 length is 15 residues. DNA for the CDR3: TGTGCCAGCAGTCAGACAGGGGTGGCCAAAAACATTCAGTACTTC. Residues: CASSQTGVAKNIQYF.

V and J are TRBV4-2 and TRBJ2-7, with D unresolved. The CDR3 is 15 residues long. Germline CDR1 reads LGHNA; CDR2 reads YNFKEQ. Deletions cut 1 base from V and 0 bases from J, with 10 bases between. The CDR3 DNA reads as TGTGCCAGCAGCCAAGTGAGTTCCTCCTCCTACGAGCAGTACTTC. Amino acids: CASSQVSSSSYEQYF.

This sequence joins TRBV19 and TRBJ1-4; D is uncertain. V dropped 3 bases and J dropped 4 bases, with 9 bases sitting between them. The CDR3 consists of 14 residues. CDR1 and CDR2 from the germline V gene are LNHDA and SQIVND (reference sequence). CDR3 sequence: CASSIRVVNEKLFF. The CDR3 nucleotides are TGTGCCAGTAGTATTCGGGTGGTTAATGAAAAACTGTTTTTT.